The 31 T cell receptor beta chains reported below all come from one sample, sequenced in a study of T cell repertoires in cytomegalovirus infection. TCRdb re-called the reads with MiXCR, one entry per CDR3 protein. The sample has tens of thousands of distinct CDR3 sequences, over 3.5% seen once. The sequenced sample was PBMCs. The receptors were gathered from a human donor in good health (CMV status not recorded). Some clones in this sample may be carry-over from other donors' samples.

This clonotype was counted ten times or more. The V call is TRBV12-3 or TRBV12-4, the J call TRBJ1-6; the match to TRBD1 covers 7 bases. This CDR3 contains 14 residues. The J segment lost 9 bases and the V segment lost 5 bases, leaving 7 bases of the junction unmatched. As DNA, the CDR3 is TGTGCCAGCAGTCAACAGGGGTTCGTTTCACCCCTCCACTTT. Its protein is CASSQQGFVSPLHF.

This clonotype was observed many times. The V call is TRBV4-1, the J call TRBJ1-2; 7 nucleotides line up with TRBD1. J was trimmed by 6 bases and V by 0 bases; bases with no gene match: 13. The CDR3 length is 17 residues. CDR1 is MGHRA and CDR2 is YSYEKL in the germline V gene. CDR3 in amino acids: CASSQEGGQTGFNGYTF. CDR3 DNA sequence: TGCGCCAGCAGCCAAGAAGGGGGACAGACTGGCTTTAATGGCTACACCTTC.

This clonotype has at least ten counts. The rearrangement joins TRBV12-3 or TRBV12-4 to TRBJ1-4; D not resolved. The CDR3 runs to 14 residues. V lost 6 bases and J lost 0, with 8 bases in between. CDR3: CASRFGATNEKLFF. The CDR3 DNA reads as TGTGCCAGCAGATTCGGAGCAACTAATGAAAAACTGTTTTTT.

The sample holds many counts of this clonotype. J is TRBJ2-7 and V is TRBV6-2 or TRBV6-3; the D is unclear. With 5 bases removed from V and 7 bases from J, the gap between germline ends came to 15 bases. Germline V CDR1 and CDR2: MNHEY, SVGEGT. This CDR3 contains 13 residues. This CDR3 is CASSGRVTGEQYF. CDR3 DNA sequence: TGTGCCAGCAGTGGACGTGTAACCGGGGAGCAGTACTTC.

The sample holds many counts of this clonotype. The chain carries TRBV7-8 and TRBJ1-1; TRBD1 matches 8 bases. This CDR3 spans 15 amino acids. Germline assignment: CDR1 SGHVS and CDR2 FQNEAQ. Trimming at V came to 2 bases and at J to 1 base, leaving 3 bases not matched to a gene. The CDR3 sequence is CASSLQGAPNTEAFF. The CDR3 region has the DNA TGTGCCAGCAGCTTACAGGGGGCCCCGAACACTGAAGCTTTCTTT.

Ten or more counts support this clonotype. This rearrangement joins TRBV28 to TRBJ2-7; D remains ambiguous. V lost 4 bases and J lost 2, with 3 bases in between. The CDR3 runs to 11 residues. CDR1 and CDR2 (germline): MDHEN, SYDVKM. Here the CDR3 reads CASSSPYEQYF. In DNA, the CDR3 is TGTGCCAGCAGTTCCCCCTACGAGCAGTACTTC. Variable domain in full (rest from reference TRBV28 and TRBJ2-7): DVKVTQSSRYLVKRTGEKVFLECVQDMDHENMFWYRQDPGLGLRLIYFSYDVKMKEKGDIPEGYSVSREKKERFSLILESASTNQTSMYLCASSSPYEQYFGPGTRLTVT.

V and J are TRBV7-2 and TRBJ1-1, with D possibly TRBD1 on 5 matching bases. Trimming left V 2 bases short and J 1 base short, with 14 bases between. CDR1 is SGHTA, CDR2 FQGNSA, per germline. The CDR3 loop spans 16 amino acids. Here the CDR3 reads CASSLFSGASNTEAFF. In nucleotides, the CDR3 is TGTGCCAGCAGCTTATTTTCCGGGGCATCGAACACTGAAGCTTTCTTT.

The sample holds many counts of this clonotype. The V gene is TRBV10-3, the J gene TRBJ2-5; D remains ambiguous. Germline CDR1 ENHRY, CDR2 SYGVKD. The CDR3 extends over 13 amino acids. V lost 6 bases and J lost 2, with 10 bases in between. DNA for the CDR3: TGTGCCATCAGCGGATCCCCTCAAGAGACCCAGTACTTC. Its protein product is CAISGSPQETQYF.

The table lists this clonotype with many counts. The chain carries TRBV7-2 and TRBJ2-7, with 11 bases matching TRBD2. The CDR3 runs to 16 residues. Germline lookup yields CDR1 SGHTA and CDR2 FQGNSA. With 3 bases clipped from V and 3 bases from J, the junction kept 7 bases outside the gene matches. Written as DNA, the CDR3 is TGTGCCAGCAGCTTGAGACTAGCGGGACCGATCTACGAGCAGTACTTC. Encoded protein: CASSLRLAGPIYEQYF.

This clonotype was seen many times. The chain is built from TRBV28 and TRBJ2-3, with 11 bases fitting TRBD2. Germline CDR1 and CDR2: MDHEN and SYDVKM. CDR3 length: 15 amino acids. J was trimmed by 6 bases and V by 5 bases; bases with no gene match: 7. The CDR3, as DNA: TGTGCCAGCAGTCAAGCTAGCGGGAGGACGGATACGCAGTATTTT. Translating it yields CASSQASGRTDTQYF.

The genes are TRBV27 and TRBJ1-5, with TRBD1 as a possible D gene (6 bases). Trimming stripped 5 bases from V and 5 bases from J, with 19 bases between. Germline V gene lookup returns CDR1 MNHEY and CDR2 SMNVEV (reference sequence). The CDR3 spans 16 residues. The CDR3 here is CASSPTPTGMYQPQHF. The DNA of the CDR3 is TGTGCCAGCAGTCCCACCCCAACAGGGATGTATCAGCCCCAGCATTTT.

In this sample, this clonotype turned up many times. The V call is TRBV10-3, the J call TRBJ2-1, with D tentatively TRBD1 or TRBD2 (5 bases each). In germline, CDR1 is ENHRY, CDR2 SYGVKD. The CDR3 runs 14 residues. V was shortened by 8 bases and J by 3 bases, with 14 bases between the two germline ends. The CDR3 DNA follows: TGTGCCATCTCGAGGGACGGGGACTACAATGAGCAGTTCTTC. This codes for CAISRDGDYNEQFF.

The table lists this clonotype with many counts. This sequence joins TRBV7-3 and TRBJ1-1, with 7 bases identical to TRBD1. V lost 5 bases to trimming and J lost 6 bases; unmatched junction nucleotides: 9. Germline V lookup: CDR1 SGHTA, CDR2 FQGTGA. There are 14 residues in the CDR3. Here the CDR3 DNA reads TGTGCCAGCAGCCCTTCGGCTACAGGGGCTGAAGCTTTCTTT. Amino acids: CASSPSATGAEAFF.

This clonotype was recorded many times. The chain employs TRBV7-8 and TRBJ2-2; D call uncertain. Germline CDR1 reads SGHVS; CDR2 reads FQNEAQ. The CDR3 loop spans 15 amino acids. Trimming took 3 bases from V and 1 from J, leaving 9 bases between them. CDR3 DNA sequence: TGTGCCAGCAGCTTCACTATGGGGAACACCGGGGAGCTGTTTTTT. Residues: CASSFTMGNTGELFF.

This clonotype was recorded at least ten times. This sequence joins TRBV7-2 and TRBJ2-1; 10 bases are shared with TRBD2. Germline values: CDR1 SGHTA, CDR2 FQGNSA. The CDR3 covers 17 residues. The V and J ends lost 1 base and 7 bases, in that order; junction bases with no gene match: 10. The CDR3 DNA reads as TGTGCCAGCAGCTTAGTAGTACTACTAGCGGGAAGGAATGAGCAGTTCTTC. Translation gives CASSLVVLLAGRNEQFF.

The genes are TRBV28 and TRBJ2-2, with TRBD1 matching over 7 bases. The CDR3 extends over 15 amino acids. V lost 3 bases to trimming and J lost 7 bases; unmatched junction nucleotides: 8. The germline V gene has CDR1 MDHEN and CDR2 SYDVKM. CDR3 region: CASSFLRGRGGELFF. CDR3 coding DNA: TGTGCCAGCAGTTTTCTTAGGGGGCGCGGCGGGGAGCTGTTTTTT.

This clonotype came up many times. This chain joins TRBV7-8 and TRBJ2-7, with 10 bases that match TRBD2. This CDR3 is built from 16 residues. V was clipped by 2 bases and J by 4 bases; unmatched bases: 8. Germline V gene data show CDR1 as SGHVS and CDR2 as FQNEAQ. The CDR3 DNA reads TGTGCCAGCAGCTTAAGGGGAGCGGGAGGGCCATACGAGCAGTACTTC. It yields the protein CASSLRGAGGPYEQYF.

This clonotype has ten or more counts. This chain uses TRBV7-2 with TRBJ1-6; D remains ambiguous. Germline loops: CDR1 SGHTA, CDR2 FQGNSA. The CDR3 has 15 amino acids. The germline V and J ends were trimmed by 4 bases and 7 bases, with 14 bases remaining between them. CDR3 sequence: CASSSPQQRNSPLHF. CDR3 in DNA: TGTGCCAGCAGCTCTCCGCAGCAAAGGAATTCACCCCTCCACTTT. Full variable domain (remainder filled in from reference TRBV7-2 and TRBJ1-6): GAGVSQSPSNKVTEKGKDVELRCDPISGHTALYWYRQSLGQGLEFLIYFQGNSAPDKSGLPSDRFSAERTGGSVSTLTIQRTQQEDSAVYLCASSSPQQRNSPLHFGNGTRLTVT.

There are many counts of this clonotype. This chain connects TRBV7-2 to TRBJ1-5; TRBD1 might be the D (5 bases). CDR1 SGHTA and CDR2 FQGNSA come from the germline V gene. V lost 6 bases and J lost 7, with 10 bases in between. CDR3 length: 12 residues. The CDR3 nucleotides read TGTGCCAGCAGTTCACCAGGGCAGCCCCAGCATTTT. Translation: CASSSPGQPQHF.

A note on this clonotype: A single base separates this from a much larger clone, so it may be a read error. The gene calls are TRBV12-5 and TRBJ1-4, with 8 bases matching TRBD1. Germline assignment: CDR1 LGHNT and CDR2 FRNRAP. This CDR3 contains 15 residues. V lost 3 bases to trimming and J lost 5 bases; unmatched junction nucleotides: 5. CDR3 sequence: CASGFGQGRNEKLFF. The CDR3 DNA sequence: TGTGCTAGTGGTTTCGGACAGGGTCGGAATGAAAAACTGTTTTTT.

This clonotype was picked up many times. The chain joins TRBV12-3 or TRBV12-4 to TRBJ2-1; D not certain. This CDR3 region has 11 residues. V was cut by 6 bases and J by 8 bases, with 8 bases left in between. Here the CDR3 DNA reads TGTGCCAGCAGCCTAATAGATGAGCAGTTCTTC. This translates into CASSLIDEQFF.

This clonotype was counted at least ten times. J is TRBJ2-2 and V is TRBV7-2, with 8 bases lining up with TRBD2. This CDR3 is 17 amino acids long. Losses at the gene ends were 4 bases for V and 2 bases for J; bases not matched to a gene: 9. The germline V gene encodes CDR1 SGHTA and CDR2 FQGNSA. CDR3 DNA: TGTGCCAGCAGCTCTCAACGATTAGCGGGAAACACCGGGGAGCTGTTTTTT. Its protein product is CASSSQRLAGNTGELFF.

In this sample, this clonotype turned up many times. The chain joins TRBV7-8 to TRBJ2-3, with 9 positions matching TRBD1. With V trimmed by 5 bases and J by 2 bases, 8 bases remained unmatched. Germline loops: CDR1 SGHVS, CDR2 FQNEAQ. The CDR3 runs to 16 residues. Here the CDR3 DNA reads TGTGCCAGCAGCACCAACAGACAGGGGGTCACAGATACGCAGTATTTT. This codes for CASSTNRQGVTDTQYF.

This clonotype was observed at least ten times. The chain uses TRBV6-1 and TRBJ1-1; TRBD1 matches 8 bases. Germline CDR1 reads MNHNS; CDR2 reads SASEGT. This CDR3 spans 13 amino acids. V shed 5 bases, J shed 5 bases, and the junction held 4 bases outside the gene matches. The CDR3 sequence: CASSRTGRTEAFF. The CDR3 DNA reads TGTGCCAGCAGTCGGACAGGGCGGACTGAAGCTTTCTTT.

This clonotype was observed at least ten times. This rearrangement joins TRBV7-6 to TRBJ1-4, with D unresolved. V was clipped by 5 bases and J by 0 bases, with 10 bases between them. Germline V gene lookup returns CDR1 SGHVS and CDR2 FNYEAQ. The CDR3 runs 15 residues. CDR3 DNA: TGTGCCAGCAGCAGTGACGGAGCAACTAATGAAAAACTGTTTTTT. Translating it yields CASSSDGATNEKLFF.

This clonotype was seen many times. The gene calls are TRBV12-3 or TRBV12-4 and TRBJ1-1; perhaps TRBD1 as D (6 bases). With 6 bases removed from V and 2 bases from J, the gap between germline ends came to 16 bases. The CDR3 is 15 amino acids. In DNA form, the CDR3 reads TGTGCCAGCAGAAAATACAGGGAAATTAACACTGAAGCTTTCTTT. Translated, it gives CASRKYREINTEAFF.

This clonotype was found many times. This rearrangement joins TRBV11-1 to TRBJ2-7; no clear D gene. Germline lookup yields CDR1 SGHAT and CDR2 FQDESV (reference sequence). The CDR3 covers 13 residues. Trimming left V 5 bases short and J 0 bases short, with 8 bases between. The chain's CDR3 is CASSRQDSYEQYF. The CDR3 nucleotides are TGTGCCAGCAGCCGACAAGACTCCTACGAGCAGTACTTC.

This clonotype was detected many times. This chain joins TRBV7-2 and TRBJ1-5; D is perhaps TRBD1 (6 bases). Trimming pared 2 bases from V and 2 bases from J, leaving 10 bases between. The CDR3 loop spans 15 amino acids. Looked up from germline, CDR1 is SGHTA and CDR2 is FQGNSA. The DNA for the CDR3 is TGTGCCAGCAGCTTATCAGGGGCGGGCAATCAGCCCCAGCATTTT. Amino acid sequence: CASSLSGAGNQPQHF.

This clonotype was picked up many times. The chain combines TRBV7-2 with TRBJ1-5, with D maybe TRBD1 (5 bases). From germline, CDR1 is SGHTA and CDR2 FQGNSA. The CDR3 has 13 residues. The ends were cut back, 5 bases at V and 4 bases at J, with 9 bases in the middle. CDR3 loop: CASSRDFNQPQHF. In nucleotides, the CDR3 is TGTGCCAGCAGCCGGGACTTTAATCAGCCCCAGCATTTT.

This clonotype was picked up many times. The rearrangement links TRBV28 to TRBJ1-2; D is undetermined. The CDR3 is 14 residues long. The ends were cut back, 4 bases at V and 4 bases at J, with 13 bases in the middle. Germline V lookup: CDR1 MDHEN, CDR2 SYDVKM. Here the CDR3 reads CASSSPAFSYGYTF. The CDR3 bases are TGTGCCAGCAGTTCCCCCGCTTTCAGCTATGGCTACACCTTC.

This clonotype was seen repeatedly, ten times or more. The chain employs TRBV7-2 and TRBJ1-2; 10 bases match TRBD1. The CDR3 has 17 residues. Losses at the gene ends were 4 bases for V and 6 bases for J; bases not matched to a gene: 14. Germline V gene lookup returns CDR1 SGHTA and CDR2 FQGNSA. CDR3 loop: CASSSRLGQGFVDGYTF. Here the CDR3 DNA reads TGTGCCAGCAGCTCCCGCCTGGGACAGGGGTTTGTGGATGGCTACACCTTC.